The clone carrying this T cell receptor beta chain has a count of ten or more. Its antigen is not identified. These data come from a study of T-cell reconstitution after alpha-beta-depleted transplantation in children. Unique molecular identifiers were used to barcode this TCRbeta library. TCRdb passed the PCR reads through MiXCR, listing each CDR3 protein once. The table shows around 250,000 distinct CDR3 sequences, with around 25% occurring only once. Germline CDR1 is SGHVS and CDR2 is FQNEAQ. The germline V and J ends were trimmed by 5 bases and 11 bases, with 16 bases remaining between them. The CDR3 length is 13 residues. Study-level results: At day 60, the high TCRbeta diversity found in some patients originated from recipient T cells and thymic progenitors that had survived. Approximately two months post-transplant, alpha-beta T cells reportedly originated from several hundred expanded graft clones. T-cell numbers and diversity one year post-transplant derived largely from freshly generated T cells.

The sample in question was PBMCs, obtained before TCRalphabeta/CD19-depleted stem cell transplant. The chain couples TRBV7-8 to TRBJ2-4, with D tentatively TRBD2 (6 bases). This TCR derives from a girl aged 2 to 9 with Fanconi anemia, due to receive a stem cell transplant. The CDR3 DNA reads TGTGCCAGCAGCCTGCGACTAGTTGGGCTTCAGTACTTC. Its protein product is CASSLRLVGLQYF. Drawing the rest from reference TRBV7-8 and TRBJ2-4, the complete variable domain is GAGVSQSPRYKVAKRGQDVALRCDPISGHVSLFWYQQALGQGPEFLTYFQNEAQLDKSGLPSDRFFAERPEGSVSTLKIQRTQQEDSAVYLCASSLRLVGLQYFGAGTRLSVL.